Listed below are T cell receptor beta chains from one sample, sequenced in a study of cytomegalovirus exposure and HLA in healthy donors. Using immunoSEQ multiplex PCR, the repertoire was profiled, and TCRdb retains in-frame clones only, with some absent. Found here are more than 95,000 clones, approximately 69% of them singletons; the top ten hold approximately 3%. Material: PBMCs. The receptor source for this set is a man younger than 40 in good health and CMV-seronegative. The CDR3 runs from the conserved cysteine through the conserved F or W. A D gene is named only where the DNA matches it firmly. Rows give clone size only sometimes, using once, few, many, or a class for an expanded clone.

cdr3_aa cdr3_nt clone_size cdr3_length j_call v_call d_call
CASSLGVWSSYEQYF TGTGCCAGCAGCCTGGGGGTCTGGAGCTCCTACGAGCAGTACTTC NA 15 TRBJ2-7 TRBV5-5 NA
CASSTTDDSGNTIYF TGTGCCAGCTCAACCACAGACGACTCTGGAAACACCATATATTTT NA 15 TRBJ1-3 TRBV18 NA
CASSSGQGANYGYTF TGTGCCAGCAGTTCAGGACAGGGGGCTAACTATGGCTACACCTTC NA 15 TRBJ1-2 TRBV27 TRBD1
CASSPFGGESGRSSNYGYTF TGTGCCAGCAGCCCCTTTGGAGGGGAGTCAGGGCGCAGCTCTAACTATGGCTACACCTTC NA 20 TRBJ1-2 TRBV28 NA
CASSQEGGGIRTGELFF TGTGCCAGCAGCCAAGAGGGTGGCGGGATTAGGACCGGGGAGCTGTTTTTT NA 17 TRBJ2-2 TRBV14 NA
CASSVGVAGRNEQFF TGTGCCAGCAGCGTAGGGGTAGCGGGAAGGAATGAGCAGTTCTTC NA 15 TRBJ2-1 TRBV9 TRBD2
CASSQDGGRRDSPLHF TGTGCCAGCAGCCAAGATGGAGGGCGACGGGATTCACCCCTCCACTTT few 16 TRBJ1-6 TRBV4-2 NA
CASRPTGGVSGANVLTF TGTGCCAGCAGGCCGACAGGGGGAGTCTCTGGGGCCAACGTCCTGACTTTC NA 17 TRBJ2-6 TRBV4-2 TRBD1
CASSPGTGGNHEQYF TGCGCCAGCAGCCCCGGGACAGGGGGAAACCACGAGCAGTACTTC once 15 TRBJ2-7 TRBV5-1 TRBD1
CASSMDSPGELFF TGTGCCAGCAGTATGGACAGTCCCGGGGAGCTGTTTTTT NA 13 TRBJ2-2 TRBV6-5 NA
CASTIQEPPTNEKLFF TGCGCCAGTACAATACAGGAACCTCCAACTAATGAAAAACTGTTTTTT few 16 TRBJ1-4 TRBV10-1 NA
CASSSTGTGASRKLFF TGTGCCAGCAGTTCCACAGGGACAGGGGCGTCAAGGAAACTGTTTTTT NA 16 TRBJ1-4 TRBV27 TRBD1
CAIREQGANTEAFF TGTGCCATCAGGGAACAGGGGGCAAACACTGAAGCTTTCTTT NA 14 TRBJ1-1 TRBV10-3 TRBD1
CASSKAQGSHEQYF TGTGCCAGCAGCAAAGCACAGGGGTCCCACGAGCAGTACTTC once 14 TRBJ2-7 TRBV21-1 NA
CASSETGKETQYF TGTGCCAGCAGTGAAACGGGAAAAGAGACCCAGTACTTC NA 13 TRBJ2-5 TRBV25-1 NA
CASSFRRGYQETQYF TGTGCCAGCAGCTTCCGCAGGGGGTACCAAGAGACCCAGTACTTC NA 15 TRBJ2-5 TRBV5-5 TRBD1
CASSLEPSTDTQYF TGTGCCAGTAGCCTGGAGCCGAGCACAGATACGCAGTATTTT NA 14 TRBJ2-3 TRBV19 NA
CASSPTSPSYNEQFF TGTGCCAGCAGCCCCACTAGCCCCTCCTACAATGAGCAGTTCTTC once 15 TRBJ2-1 TRBV7-9 NA
CASSRTGEAYEQYF TGTGCCAGTAGCCGGACAGGGGAAGCCTACGAGCAGTACTTC once 14 TRBJ2-7 TRBV19 TRBD1
CAGRTGTNYGYTF TGTGCCGGTAGGACTGGAACGAACTATGGCTACACCTTC few 13 TRBJ1-2 TRBV21-1 NA
CASSLGKARWAIQYF TGTGCCAGCAGCTTGGGGAAGGCCAGGTGGGCCATTCAGTACTTC once 15 TRBJ2-4 TRBV5-8 NA
CASSLGDPRGGARGYTF TGTGCCAGCAGTTTGGGGGACCCTAGGGGGGGCGCAAGGGGCTACACCTTC NA 17 TRBJ1-2 TRBV27 NA
CASSIGRVDTQYF TGTGCCAGTAGTATTGGCCGGGTCGATACGCAGTATTTT NA 13 TRBJ2-3 TRBV19 NA
CASRAGQAPYEQYF TGTGCCAGCAGGGCGGGACAGGCACCCTACGAGCAGTACTTC NA 14 TRBJ2-7 TRBV6-5 TRBD1
CASSIDRDRYQPQHF TGTGCCAGTAGTATAGATCGAGACAGATATCAGCCCCAGCATTTT NA 15 TRBJ1-5 TRBV19 NA
CASSDGLSSGANVLTF TGTGCCAGCAGTGACGGTTTATCCTCTGGGGCCAACGTCCTGACTTTC NA 16 TRBJ2-6 TRBV2 NA
CASRPRGGLYGYTF TGTGCCAGCAGGCCCCGGGGGGGACTCTATGGCTACACCTTC NA 14 TRBJ1-2 TRBV27 NA
CSVAGLRIKLDSNQPQHF TGCAGCGTTGCAGGTTTAAGGATTAAACTCGATAGCAATCAGCCCCAGCATTTT NA 18 TRBJ1-5 TRBV29-1 NA
CASSRGGQYEQYF TGTGCCAGCTCCCGGGGCGGACAGTACGAGCAGTACTTC NA 13 TRBJ2-7 TRBV6-5 NA
CASSLAGVSHGYTF TGTGCCAGCAGTTTAGCAGGGGTGTCTCATGGCTACACCTTC NA 14 TRBJ1-2 TRBV28 NA
CSVEDLDAGGYTF TGCAGCGTTGAAGATCTGGACGCGGGTGGCTACACCTTC NA 13 TRBJ1-2 TRBV29-1 NA
CASTRTGGKQETQYF TGTGCCAGTACCCGGACAGGGGGCAAGCAAGAGACCCAGTACTTC once 15 TRBJ2-5 TRBV19 TRBD1
CASRDLAGGRSSYTQYF TGTGCCAGCAGGGATCTAGCGGGAGGCCGGTCCTCGTATACGCAGTATTTT NA 17 TRBJ2-3 TRBV5-6 TRBD2
CASAAASGTGGTYGYTF TGTGCCAGTGCCGCCGCATCCGGGACAGGCGGTACGTATGGCTACACCTTC medium-sized 17 TRBJ1-2 TRBV19 TRBD1
CASSSRPAQNYEQYF TGTGCCAGCAGCTCGAGGCCAGCCCAGAACTACGAGCAGTACTTC NA 15 TRBJ2-7 TRBV5-8 NA
CASSMSGGNGGRAFF TGTGCCAGTAGTATGTCGGGGGGCAACGGGGGAAGGGCTTTCTTT NA 15 TRBJ1-1 TRBV19 NA
CASSGQGIPYNEQFF TGTGCCAGCAGTGGACAGGGGATACCCTACAATGAGCAGTTCTTC NA 15 TRBJ2-1 TRBV2 TRBD1
CATSRSGLAELNNEQFF TGTGCCACCAGCAGATCCGGACTAGCGGAATTAAACAATGAGCAGTTCTTC NA 17 TRBJ2-1 TRBV15 TRBD2
CASSVGIQDTYNEQFF TGTGCCAGCAGCGTAGGTATCCAGGATACCTACAATGAGCAGTTCTTC NA 16 TRBJ2-1 TRBV9 NA
CSVHRGFAFF TGCAGCGTTCACAGGGGATTTGCTTTCTTT NA 10 TRBJ1-1 TRBV29-1 TRBD1
CASSLVQGPGELFF TGTGCCAGCAGCTTAGTTCAGGGGCCCGGGGAGCTGTTTTTT once 14 TRBJ2-2 TRBV7-9 NA
CASSHGLRLGTLYEQYF TGCGCCAGCAGCCACGGTCTCCGCCTCGGGACTCTCTACGAGCAGTACTTC few 17 TRBJ2-7 TRBV4-1 NA
CASSAHGLAGEGAKNIQYF TGTGCCAGCAGCGCACATGGACTAGCGGGAGAGGGGGCCAAAAACATTCAGTACTTC NA 19 TRBJ2-4 TRBV7-2 TRBD2
CSVVRGQENTGELFF TGCAGCGTTGTAAGGGGACAGGAGAACACCGGGGAGCTGTTTTTT NA 15 TRBJ2-2 TRBV29-1 TRBD1
CASSLTTGVSTEQYF TGCGCCAGCAGCTTGACAACAGGGGTTTCTACCGAGCAGTACTTC NA 15 TRBJ2-7 TRBV5-1 TRBD1
CASRSRTVNTEAFF TGTGCCAGCCGGAGCCGTACCGTGAACACTGAAGCTTTCTTT NA 14 TRBJ1-1 TRBV6-5 NA
CASSIYGGGLMADTQYF TGTGCCAGTAGTATCTATGGGGGAGGGCTGATGGCAGATACGCAGTATTTT NA 17 TRBJ2-3 TRBV19 TRBD2
CASSTGGPLAHNEQFF TGTGCCAGCAGCACGGGAGGGCCATTAGCTCACAATGAGCAGTTCTTC NA 16 TRBJ2-1 TRBV7-9 TRBD2
CASHRGGGEKLFF TGTGCCAGCCATAGGGGAGGTGGTGAAAAACTGTTTTTT NA 13 TRBJ1-4 TRBV2 NA
CASSRDIPNEQFF TGCGCCAGCAGCCGGGACATCCCCAATGAGCAGTTCTTC NA 13 TRBJ2-1 TRBV5-1 NA